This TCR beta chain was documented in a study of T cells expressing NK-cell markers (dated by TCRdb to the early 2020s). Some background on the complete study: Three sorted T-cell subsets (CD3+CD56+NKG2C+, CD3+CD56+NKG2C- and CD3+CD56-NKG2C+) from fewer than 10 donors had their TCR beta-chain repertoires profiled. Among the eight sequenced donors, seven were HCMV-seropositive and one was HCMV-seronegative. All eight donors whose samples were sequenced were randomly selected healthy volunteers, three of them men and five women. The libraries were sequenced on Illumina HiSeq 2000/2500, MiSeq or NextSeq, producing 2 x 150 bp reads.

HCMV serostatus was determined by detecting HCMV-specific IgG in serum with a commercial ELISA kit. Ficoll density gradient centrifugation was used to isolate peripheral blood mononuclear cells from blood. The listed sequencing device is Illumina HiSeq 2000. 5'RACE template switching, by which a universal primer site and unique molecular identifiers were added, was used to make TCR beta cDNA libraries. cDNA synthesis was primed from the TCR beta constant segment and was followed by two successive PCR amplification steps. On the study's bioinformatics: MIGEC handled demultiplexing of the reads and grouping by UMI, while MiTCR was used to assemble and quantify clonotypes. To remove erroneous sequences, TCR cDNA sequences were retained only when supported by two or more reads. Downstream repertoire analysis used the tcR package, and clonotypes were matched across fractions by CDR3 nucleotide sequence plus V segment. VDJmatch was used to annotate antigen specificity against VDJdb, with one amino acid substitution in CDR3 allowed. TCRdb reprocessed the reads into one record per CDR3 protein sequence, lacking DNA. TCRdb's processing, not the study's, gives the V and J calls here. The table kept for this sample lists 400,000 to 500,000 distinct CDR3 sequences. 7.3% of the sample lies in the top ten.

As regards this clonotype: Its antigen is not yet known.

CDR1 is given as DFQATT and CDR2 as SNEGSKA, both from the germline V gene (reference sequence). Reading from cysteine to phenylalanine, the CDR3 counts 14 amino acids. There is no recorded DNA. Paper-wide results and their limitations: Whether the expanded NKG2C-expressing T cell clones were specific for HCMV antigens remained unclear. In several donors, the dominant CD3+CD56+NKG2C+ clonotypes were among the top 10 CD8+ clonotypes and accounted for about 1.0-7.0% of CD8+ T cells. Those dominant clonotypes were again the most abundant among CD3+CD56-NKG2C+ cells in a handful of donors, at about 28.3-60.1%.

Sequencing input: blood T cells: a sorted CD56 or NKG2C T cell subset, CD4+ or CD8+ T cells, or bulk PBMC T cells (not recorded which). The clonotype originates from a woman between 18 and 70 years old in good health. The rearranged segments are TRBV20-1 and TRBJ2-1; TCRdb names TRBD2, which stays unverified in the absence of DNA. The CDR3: CSAIPLGGRIEQFF.